The 30 T cell receptor beta chains reported below all come from one sample, sequenced in a study of tumor and adjacent non-tumor tissue in lung cancer. The library came from three nested PCR rounds adapted from ARM-PCR protocols. TCRdb ran MiXCR on the multiplex PCR reads and lists one entry per CDR3 protein. This repertoire shows fewer than 90,000 distinct CDR3 sequences, 76% found once; its top ten account for roughly a fifth. RNA was extracted from bulk tissue without any cell sorting. Distant lung tissue was collected more than 3 cm away from the tumor edge. The sequencing sample was made of distant non-tumor lung tissue. The receptors shown here come from a woman aged 50 to 60 with non-small cell lung cancer.

The sample holds one count of this clonotype. A junction boundary mismatches the germline segment, possibly from a read error. This sequence joins TRBV6-5 and TRBJ2-4; 7 bases are a match to TRBD2. This CDR3 is 14 amino acids long. Germline-derived CDR1 and CDR2 are MNHEY and SVGAGI. The CDR3 loop reads CASSYSGRGNVQYF. CDR3 DNA sequence: TGTGCCAGTAGTTACTCGGGGAGGGGAAACGTTCAGTACTTC.

About this clonotype: Its ends do not fully match the called genes, so a read error is possible. The V gene is TRBV6-5, the J gene TRBJ1-3; D remains unclear. Germline loops: CDR1 MNHEY, CDR2 SVGAGI. The CDR3 is 12 residues long. CDR3 sequence (DNA): TGTACCAGCAGATCGTCTGGAAATACCATATATTTT. It is translated as CTSRSSGNTIYF.

Concerning this clonotype itself: The final CDR3 position lacks the conserved phenylalanine or tryptophan, pointing to a likely read error. The rearrangement uses TRBV4-2 and TRBJ1-1, with 7 bases matching TRBD1. Trimming removed 4 bases from V and 0 bases from J; junction bases left unmatched: 8. The CDR3 sequence is 16 residues long. The germline gives CDR1 LGHNA, CDR2 YNFKEQ. CDR3 in amino acids: CASSPWDSPLNTEAFS. The CDR3 DNA follows: TGTGCCAGCAGCCCTTGGGACAGCCCTTTGAACACTGAAGCTTTCTCT.

Notes on this clonotype: One base away lies a much larger clone, so this may be a sequencing read error. This chain links TRBV30 with TRBJ1-2, with TRBD1 as a possible D gene (6 bases). The CDR3 totals 12 residues. Germline V gene sequence: CDR1 GTSNPN, CDR2 SVGIG (reference sequence). V lost 8 bases, J lost 4 bases, and 14 bases lay in between. The CDR3 spells CARLTGIYGYTF. The DNA of the CDR3 is TGTGCCCGATTGACAGGAATCTATGGCTACACCTTC.

This clonotype was recorded a few times. One end of the junction fails to match germline, which may point to a read error. The genes are TRBV6-5 and TRBJ1-2; D is uncertain. Germline V gene sequence: CDR1 MNHEY, CDR2 SVGAGI. This CDR3 comprises 11 residues. CDR3 residues: CAILGNYGYIF. For the CDR3, the DNA is TGTGCCATCCTCGGGAATTATGGGTACATCTTC.

Concerning this clonotype: The junction does not match germline at one end; this may be a read error. V is TRBV10-1 and J is TRBJ2-5, with D tentatively TRBD2 (7 bases). CDR1 and CDR2 from the germline V gene are WNHNN and SYGVQD (reference sequence). This CDR3 region has 16 residues. CDR3 in amino acids: CASSPRGARGQEAQYF. The CDR3 nucleotides are TGCGCCAGTAGTCCACGGGGGGCCAGGGGCCAAGAGGCCCAGTACTTC.

As concerns this clonotype: At one of its ends the junction is not consistent with the germline gene, which may arise from a read error. This chain uses TRBV11-1 with TRBJ2-1; D possibly uses TRBD1 or TRBD2 (5 bases each). This CDR3 spans 16 amino acids. Germline CDR1 is SGHAT and CDR2 is FQDESV (reference sequence). The CDR3 region has the DNA TGTGTCAGCAGCCCACACGGGGCTAGCAGGATTGGTGAGCAGTTATTC. Its protein product is CVSSPHGASRIGEQLF.

Points on this clonotype: The conserved final phenylalanine or tryptophan is absent from the CDR3, which likely points to a read error. The chain uses TRBV6-2 or TRBV6-3 and TRBJ2-1, with 11 positions matching TRBD2. The CDR3 spans 15 residues. Germline V gene data show CDR1 as MNHEY and CDR2 as SVGEGT. The CDR3 here is CACSPGLAGVNEQFV. The CDR3 nucleotides are TGTGCCTGCAGTCCCGGACTAGCGGGTGTAAATGAGCAGTTCGTC.

Note on this clonotype: An end of the junction differs from the germline gene, which may be a read error. This chain uses TRBV5-1 with TRBJ2-2; D may be TRBD1 or TRBD2 (5 bases each). This CDR3 has 14 amino acids. Germline lookup yields CDR1 SGHRS and CDR2 YFSETQ. The CDR3 is CSSSSQGTTGELLF. The CDR3 DNA reads as TGCTCCAGCAGCTCTCAGGGTACCACCGGGGAGCTGTTATTT.

Remarks on this clonotype: Germline and junction disagree at one end, which may indicate a read error. The chain recombines TRBV14 with TRBJ2-1; D is tentatively TRBD1 or TRBD2 (6 bases each). The CDR3 loop spans 14 amino acids. In germline, CDR1 is SGHDN, CDR2 FVKESK. CDR3 sequence reads: CASGQGGFYNEQFF. DNA for the CDR3: TGTGCCAGCGGCCAAGGGGGGTTTTACAATGAGCAGTTCTTC. The full variable domain, its missing parts supplied by reference TRBV14 and TRBJ2-1, is EAGVTQFPSHSVIEKGQTVTLRCDPISGHDNLYWYRRVMGKEIKFLLHFVKESKQDESGMPNNRFLAERTGGTYSTLKVQPAELEDSGVYFCASGQGGFYNEQFFGPGTRLTVL.

Relative to its sample, this clonotype is medium-sized. The CDR3 DNA is TGTGCCAGCAGGGACGTAGATGGCGGGAGCCCCTCCTACGAGCAGTACTTC. It yields the protein CASRDVDGGSPSYEQYF. The chain uses TRBV6-6 and TRBJ2-7; 7 bases fit TRBD2. This CDR3 region has 17 residues. The V gene's germline CDR1 is MNHNY and CDR2 SVGAGI (reference sequence). J was trimmed by 0 bases and V by 6 bases; bases with no gene match: 14.

The chain is built from TRBV6-5 and TRBJ2-7; no clear D. The CDR3 sequence is 12 residues long. Germline V gives CDR1 MNHEY, CDR2 SVGAGI. Here the CDR3 reads CTSMAVLSEQYV. The DNA for the CDR3 is TGTACCAGCATGGCGGTCCTCTCCGAGCAGTACGTC.

Points on this clonotype: Compared with germline, one end of the junction differs, possibly owing to a read error. The genes are TRBV28 and TRBJ1-4; the match to TRBD1 covers 10 bases. Germline loops: CDR1 MDHEN, CDR2 SYDVKM. The CDR3 extends over 14 amino acids. The CDR3 nucleotides read TGTGCCAGGAGTCGGGACAGGGGAAGGAAAAATCTGTTTTTT. Translation gives CARSRDRGRKNLFF.

With respect to this clonotype: One end of the junction is discordant with germline, which a read error may explain. This chain connects TRBV11-2 to TRBJ2-7; TRBD1 matches 7 bases. Germline CDR1 reads SGHAT; CDR2 reads FQNNGV. CDR3 length: 14 residues. The CDR3 DNA sequence: TGTGTCAGCAGCTTAGCTAGGGACAGCTACGAGCATTACTTC. Protein product: CVSSLARDSYEHYF.

Turning to this clonotype: A single base separates this from a much larger clone, so it may be a read error. The chain couples TRBV5-1 to TRBJ1-4, with 10 bases identical to TRBD1. Germline V gives CDR1 SGHRS, CDR2 YFSETQ. Unmatched junction bases numbered 20, after V lost 8 bases and J lost 7 bases. The CDR3 extends over 18 amino acids. This CDR3 reads CARSPTVLRQGAGEKLFF. In DNA, the CDR3 is TGCGCCAGGAGCCCTACCGTATTACGACAGGGGGCTGGTGAAAAACTGTTTTTT.

This clonotype has ten or more counts. The V and J genes are TRBV7-8 and TRBJ1-5; TRBD1 might be the D (6 bases). Trimming removed 1 base from V and 5 bases from J, with 12 bases in between. The germline CDR1 and CDR2 sequences are SGHVS and FQNEAQ. The CDR3 loop spans 15 amino acids. This chain's CDR3 is CASSLEQGGHQPQHF. As DNA, the CDR3 is TGTGCCAGCAGCTTAGAACAGGGTGGTCATCAGCCCCAGCATTTT. Together with reference TRBV7-8 and TRBJ1-5, the CDR3 gives the full variable domain: GAGVSQSPRYKVAKRGQDVALRCDPISGHVSLFWYQQALGQGPEFLTYFQNEAQLDKSGLPSDRFFAERPEGSVSTLKIQRTQQEDSAVYLCASSLEQGGHQPQHFGDGTRLSIL.

About this clonotype itself: The junction departs from the called germline gene at one end, perhaps through a read error. The gene calls are TRBV7-9 and TRBJ2-2; 7 nucleotides agree with TRBD1. This CDR3 is built from 16 residues. The germline gives CDR1 SEHNR, CDR2 FQNEAQ (reference sequence). Here the CDR3 DNA reads TGTGCCAGCAGCCCTACCGAGACAGGGTTTACCGGGCAGCTGTTTTTT. Its translation: CASSPTETGFTGQLFF.

This clonotype appeared many times. V and J are TRBV10-2 and TRBJ2-7; D is uncertain. Germline V gene sequence: CDR1 WSHSY, CDR2 SAAADI. Trimming removed 3 bases from V and 4 bases from J, with 13 bases in between. The CDR3 covers 14 residues. CDR3 sequence: CASSESDNFYEQYF. The CDR3 DNA sequence: TGCGCCAGCAGTGAATCAGATAACTTTTACGAGCAGTACTTC.

Concerning this clonotype: No conserved phenylalanine or tryptophan ends this CDR3, so it is likely a read error. The chain joins TRBV28 to TRBJ2-7, with a possible D match to TRBD2 (7 bases). The germline V gene has CDR1 MDHEN and CDR2 SYDVKM. The ends were cut back, 5 bases at V and 5 bases at J, with 19 bases in the middle. This CDR3 contains 15 residues. This chain's CDR3 is CASSTPGRGAHEQYS. CDR3 in DNA: TGTGCCAGCAGTACACCGGGACGGGGGGCCCACGAGCAGTACTCC.

The CDR3 region is CSVMTGGELSYEQYF. The CDR3 DNA reads as TGCAGCGTCATGACCGGCGGGGAGCTCTCATACGAGCAGTACTTC. The genes are TRBV29-1 and TRBJ2-7; a possible D gene is TRBD2 (6 bases). Germline CDR1 is SQVTM and CDR2 is ANQGSEA. V gave up 6 bases and J gave up 4 bases, with 22 bases separating them. CDR3 length equals 15 residues.

Comment on this clonotype: A much bigger clone sits one base away, suggesting this may be a read error. The CDR3 end shows no conserved phenylalanine or tryptophan, and so a read error is likely. The chain couples TRBV6-1 to TRBJ1-2; perhaps TRBD1 as D (5 bases). Germline CDR1 reads MNHNS; CDR2 reads SASEGT. V was cut by 4 bases and J by 8 bases, with 17 bases left in between. CDR3 length: 14 amino acids. For the CDR3, the DNA is TGTGCCAGCAGTGTCCGAATTGGGGGGAAAGGCTACACCTCC. Amino acid sequence: CASSVRIGGKGYTS.

This chain uses TRBV5-5 with TRBJ2-7; D gene unclear. Trimming stripped 4 bases from V and 2 bases from J, with 13 bases between. This CDR3 contains 14 residues. Germline CDR1 SGHKS, CDR2 YYEKEE (reference sequence). CDR3 nucleotide sequence: TGTGCCAGCAGCATGGAAACCTTACCCTACGAGCAGTACTTC. Its translation is CASSMETLPYEQYF.

This clonotype was observed a few times. One junction end disagrees with the germline gene, perhaps due to a read error. V is TRBV5-1 and J is TRBJ2-7; D gene ambiguous. Germline-derived CDR1 and CDR2 are SGHRS and YFSETQ. CDR3 size: 12 residues. This CDR3 is CARSLDPSVQYF. The CDR3 DNA reads TGCGCCAGGAGCTTGGACCCCTCCGTGCAGTACTTC. Variable domain in full (rest from reference TRBV5-1 and TRBJ2-7): KAGVTQTPRYLIKTRGQQVTLSCSPISGHRSVSWYQQTPGQGLQFLFEYFSETQRNKGNFPGRFSGRQFSNSRSEMNVSTLELGDSALYLCARSLDPSVQYFGPGTRLTVT.

The chain combines TRBV7-2 with TRBJ2-1; the match to TRBD2 covers 8 bases. CDR3 size: 17 residues. Germline CDR1 and CDR2: SGHTA and FQGNSA. Germline trimming cut 4 bases from V and 0 bases from J; bases unmatched to any gene: 8. CDR3 nucleotides: TGTGCCAGCAGCTCACAAACCGGGACTAGCTCCTACAATGAGCAGTTCTTC. It encodes CASSSQTGTSSYNEQFF.

A single count supports this clonotype. Likely a read error: the CDR3 ends without its conserved phenylalanine or tryptophan. V gene TRBV10-3 combines with J gene TRBJ1-1; a possible D gene is TRBD1 (6 bases). There are 15 residues in the CDR3. Germline lookup yields CDR1 ENHRY and CDR2 SYGVKD. V was cut by 0 bases and J by 6 bases, with 14 bases left in between. The CDR3 loop is CAISESTGFRAEAFS. CDR3 DNA: TGTGCCATCAGTGAGTCAACAGGGTTTAGAGCTGAAGCTTTCTCT.

On this clonotype: The junction departs from germline at one end; a sequencing error may be responsible. The chain uses TRBV29-1 and TRBJ1-2; TRBD1 matches 9 bases. Germline CDR1 reads SQVTM; CDR2 reads ANQGSEA. The CDR3 is 14 amino acids. The CDR3 sequence is CSIEPGDRAYDYTF. CDR3 nucleotides: TGCAGCATTGAACCCGGGGACAGGGCTTACGACTACACCTTC. The full variable domain, its missing parts supplied by reference TRBV29-1 and TRBJ1-2, is SAVISQKPSRDICQRGTSLTIQCQVDSQVTMMFWYRQQPGQSLTLIATANQGSEATYESGFVIDKFPISRPNLTFSTLTVSNMSPEDSSIYLCSIEPGDRAYDYTFGSGTRLTVV.

With regard to this clonotype: A read error may produce the germline difference seen at one junction end. The chain uses TRBV10-2 and TRBJ2-3; D possibly corresponds to TRBD2 (5 bases). The CDR3 is 11 residues long. The germline V gene encodes CDR1 WSHSY and CDR2 SAAADI. The DNA for the CDR3 is TGCACCAGCAGTAGCGCAAATACGCAGTATTTT. Protein sequence: CTSSSANTQYF.

V and J are TRBV29-1 and TRBJ1-1; possible D gene TRBD1, 6 bases. Trimming took 5 bases from V and 14 from J, leaving 21 bases between them. The CDR3 runs to 12 residues. Germline-derived CDR1 and CDR2 are SQVTM and ANQGSEA. Here the CDR3 reads CSVTTGGAEPFF. DNA for the CDR3: TGCAGCGTTACAACGGGGGGCGCTGAACCCTTCTTT.

Worth noting for this clonotype: At one of its ends the junction is not consistent with the germline gene, which may arise from a read error. J is TRBJ1-4 and V is TRBV10-2; D possibly corresponds to TRBD1 (5 bases). Germline CDR1 is WSHSY and CDR2 is SAAADI. CDR3 length: 18 residues. CDR3 DNA sequence: TGCACCAGCTCCGGGCTTGGGGGGATAGGGACGCTTCCTGGAAAACTGTTTTTT. Protein product: CTSSGLGGIGTLPGKLFF.

A note on this clonotype: Mismatch with germline at one junction end may stem from a read error. This chain joins TRBV14 and TRBJ2-2; 7 nucleotides match TRBD2. Germline loops: CDR1 SGHDN, CDR2 FVKESK. The CDR3 has 17 amino acids. The CDR3 bases are TGTGCCAGCAGCCAAGGTTCGCGGGAGATCTTCACCGGGAAGCTGTTTTTT. This codes for CASSQGSREIFTGKLFF.